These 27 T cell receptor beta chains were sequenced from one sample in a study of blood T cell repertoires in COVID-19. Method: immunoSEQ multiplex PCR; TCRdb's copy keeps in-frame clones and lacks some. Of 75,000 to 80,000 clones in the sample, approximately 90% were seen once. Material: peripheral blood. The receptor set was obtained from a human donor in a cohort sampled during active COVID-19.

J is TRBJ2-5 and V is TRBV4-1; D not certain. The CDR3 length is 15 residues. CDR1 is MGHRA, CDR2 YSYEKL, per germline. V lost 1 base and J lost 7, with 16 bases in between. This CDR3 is CASSQVGSFEGTQYF. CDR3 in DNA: TGCGCCAGCAGCCAAGTGGGTAGCTTTGAAGGGACCCAGTACTTC.

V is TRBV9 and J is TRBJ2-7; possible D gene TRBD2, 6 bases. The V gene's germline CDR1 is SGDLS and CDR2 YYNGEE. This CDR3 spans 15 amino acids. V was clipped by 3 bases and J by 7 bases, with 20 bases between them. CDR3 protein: CASSARRWREVEQYF. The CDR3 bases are TGTGCCAGCAGCGCCAGAAGGTGGAGGGAGGTGGAGCAGTACTTC.

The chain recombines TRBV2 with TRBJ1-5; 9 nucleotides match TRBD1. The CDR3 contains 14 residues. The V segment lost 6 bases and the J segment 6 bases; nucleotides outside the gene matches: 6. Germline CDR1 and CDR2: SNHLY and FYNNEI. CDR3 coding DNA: TGTGCCAGCAGCGGACAGGGGTCTACTCAGCCCCAGCATTTT. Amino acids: CASSGQGSTQPQHF. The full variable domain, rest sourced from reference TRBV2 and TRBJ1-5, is EPEVTQTPSHQVTQMGQEVILRCVPISNHLYFYWYRQILGQKVEFLVSFYNNEISEKSEIFDDQFSVERPDGSNFTLKIRSTKLEDSAMYFCASSGQGSTQPQHFGDGTRLSIL.

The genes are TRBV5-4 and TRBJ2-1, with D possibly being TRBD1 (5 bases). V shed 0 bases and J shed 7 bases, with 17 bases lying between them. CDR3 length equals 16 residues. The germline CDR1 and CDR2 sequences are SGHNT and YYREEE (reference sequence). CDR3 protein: CASSLDLGAIGNEQFF. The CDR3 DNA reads TGTGCCAGCAGCTTGGATCTAGGGGCCATAGGGAATGAGCAGTTCTTC.

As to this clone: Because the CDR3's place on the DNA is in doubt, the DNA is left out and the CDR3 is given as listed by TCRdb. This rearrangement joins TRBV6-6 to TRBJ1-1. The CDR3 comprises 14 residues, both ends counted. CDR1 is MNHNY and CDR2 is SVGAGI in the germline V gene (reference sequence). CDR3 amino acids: CASSTSRVGAEAFF.

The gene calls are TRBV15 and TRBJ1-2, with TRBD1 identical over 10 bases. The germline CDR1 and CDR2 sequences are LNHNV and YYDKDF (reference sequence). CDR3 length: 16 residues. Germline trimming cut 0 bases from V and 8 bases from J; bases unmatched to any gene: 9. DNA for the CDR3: TGTGCCACCAGCAGAGATGGTGCCCCGGGACAGGGGGGCTACACCTTC. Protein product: CATSRDGAPGQGGYTF.

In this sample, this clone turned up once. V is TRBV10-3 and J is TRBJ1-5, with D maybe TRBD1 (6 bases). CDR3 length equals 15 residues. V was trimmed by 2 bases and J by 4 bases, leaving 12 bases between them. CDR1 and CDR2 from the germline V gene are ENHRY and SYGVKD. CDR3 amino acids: CAISEIGGGNQPQHF. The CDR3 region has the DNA TGTGCCATCAGTGAGATTGGGGGCGGTAATCAGCCCCAGCATTTT.

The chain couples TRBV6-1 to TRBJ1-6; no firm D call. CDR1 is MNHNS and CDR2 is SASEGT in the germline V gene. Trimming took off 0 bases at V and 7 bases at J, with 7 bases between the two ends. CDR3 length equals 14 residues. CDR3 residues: CASSEALQNSPLHF. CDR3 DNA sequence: TGTGCCAGCAGTGAAGCGCTTCAGAATTCACCCCTCCACTTT.

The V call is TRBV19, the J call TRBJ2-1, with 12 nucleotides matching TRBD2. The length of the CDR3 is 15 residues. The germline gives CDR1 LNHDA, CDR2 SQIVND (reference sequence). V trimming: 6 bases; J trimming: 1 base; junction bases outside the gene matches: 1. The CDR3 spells CASRTSGGSYNEQFF. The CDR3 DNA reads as TGTGCCAGTAGGACTAGCGGGGGATCCTACAATGAGCAGTTCTTC.

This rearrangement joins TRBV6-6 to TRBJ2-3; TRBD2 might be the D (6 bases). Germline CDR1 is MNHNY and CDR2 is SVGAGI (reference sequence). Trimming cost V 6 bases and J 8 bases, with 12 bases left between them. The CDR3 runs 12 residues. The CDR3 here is CASSRGSGTQYF. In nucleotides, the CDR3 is TGTGCCAGCAGCCGGGGGTCCGGTACGCAGTATTTT.

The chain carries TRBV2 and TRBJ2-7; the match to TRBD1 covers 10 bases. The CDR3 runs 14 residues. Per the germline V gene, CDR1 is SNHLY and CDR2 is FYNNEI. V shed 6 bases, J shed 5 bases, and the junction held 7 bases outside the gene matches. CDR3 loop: CASRIDRGLDEQYF. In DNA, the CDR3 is TGTGCCAGCAGAATCGACAGGGGGCTGGACGAGCAGTACTTC. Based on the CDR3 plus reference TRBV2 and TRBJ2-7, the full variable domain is EPEVTQTPSHQVTQMGQEVILRCVPISNHLYFYWYRQILGQKVEFLVSFYNNEISEKSEIFDDQFSVERPDGSNFTLKIRSTKLEDSAMYFCASRIDRGLDEQYFGPGTRLTVT.

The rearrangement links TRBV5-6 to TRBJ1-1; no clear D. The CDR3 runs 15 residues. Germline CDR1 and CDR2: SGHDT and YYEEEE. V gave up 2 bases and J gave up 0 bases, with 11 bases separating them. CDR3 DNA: TGTGCCAGCAGCTTAATATACACACTGAACACTGAAGCTTTCTTT. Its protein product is CASSLIYTLNTEAFF.

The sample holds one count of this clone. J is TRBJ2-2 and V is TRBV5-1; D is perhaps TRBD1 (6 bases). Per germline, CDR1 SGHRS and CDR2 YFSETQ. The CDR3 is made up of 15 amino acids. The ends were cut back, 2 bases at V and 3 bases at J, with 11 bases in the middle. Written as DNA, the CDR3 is TGCGCCAGCAGCTTACAGGGTTACGACACCGGGGAGCTGTTTTTT. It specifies CASSLQGYDTGELFF.

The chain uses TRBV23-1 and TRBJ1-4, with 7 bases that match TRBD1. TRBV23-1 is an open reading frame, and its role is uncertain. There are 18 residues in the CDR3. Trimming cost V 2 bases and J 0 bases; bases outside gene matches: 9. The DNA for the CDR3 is TGCGCCAGCAGTCAACCTTTAGGACAGGAAACAACTAATGAAAAACTGTTTTTT. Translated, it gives CASSQPLGQETTNEKLFF.

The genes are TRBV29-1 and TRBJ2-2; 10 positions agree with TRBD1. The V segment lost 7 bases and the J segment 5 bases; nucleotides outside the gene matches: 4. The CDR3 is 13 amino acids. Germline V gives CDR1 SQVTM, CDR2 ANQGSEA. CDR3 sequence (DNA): TGCAGCGCCTCGGACAGGGGGACCGGGGAGCTGTTTTTT. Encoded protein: CSASDRGTGELFF.

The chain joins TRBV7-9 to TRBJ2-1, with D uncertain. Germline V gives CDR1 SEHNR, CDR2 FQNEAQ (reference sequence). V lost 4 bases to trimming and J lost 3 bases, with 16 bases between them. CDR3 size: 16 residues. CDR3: CASSSPSRVVYNEQFF. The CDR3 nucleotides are TGTGCCAGCAGCTCCCCCTCTCGGGTGGTCTACAATGAGCAGTTCTTC.

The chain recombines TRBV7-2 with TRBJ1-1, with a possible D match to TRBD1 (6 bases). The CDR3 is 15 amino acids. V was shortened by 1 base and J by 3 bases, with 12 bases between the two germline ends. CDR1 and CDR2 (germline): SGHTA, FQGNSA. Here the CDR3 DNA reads TGTGCCAGCAGCTTAGTGGGGGCGCCGGACACTGAAGCTTTCTTT. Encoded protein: CASSLVGAPDTEAFF.

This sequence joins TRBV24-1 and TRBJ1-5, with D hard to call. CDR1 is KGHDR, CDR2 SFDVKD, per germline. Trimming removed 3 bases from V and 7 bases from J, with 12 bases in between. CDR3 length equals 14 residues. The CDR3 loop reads CATSDRQADQPQHF. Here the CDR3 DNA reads TGTGCCACCAGTGATCGTCAGGCTGACCAGCCCCAGCATTTT.

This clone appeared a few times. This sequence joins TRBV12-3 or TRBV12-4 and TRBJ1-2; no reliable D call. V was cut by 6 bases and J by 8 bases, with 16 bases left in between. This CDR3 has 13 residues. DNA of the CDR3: TGTGCCAGCAGCCCGAATGATTCGAGGGGCTACACCTTC. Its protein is CASSPNDSRGYTF.

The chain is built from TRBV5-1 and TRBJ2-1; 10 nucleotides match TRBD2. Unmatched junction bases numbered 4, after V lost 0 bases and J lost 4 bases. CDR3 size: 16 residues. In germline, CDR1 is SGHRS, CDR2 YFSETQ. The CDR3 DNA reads TGCGCCAGCAGCTTGGGTCAAGCGGGGGGGTACAATGAGCAGTTCTTC. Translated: CASSLGQAGGYNEQFF.

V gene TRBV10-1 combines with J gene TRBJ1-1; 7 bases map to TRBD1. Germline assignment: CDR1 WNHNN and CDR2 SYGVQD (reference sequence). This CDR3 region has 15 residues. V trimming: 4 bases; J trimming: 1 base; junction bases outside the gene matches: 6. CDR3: CASSADRDGNTEAFF. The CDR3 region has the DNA TGCGCCAGCAGTGCAGACAGGGATGGGAACACTGAAGCTTTCTTT.

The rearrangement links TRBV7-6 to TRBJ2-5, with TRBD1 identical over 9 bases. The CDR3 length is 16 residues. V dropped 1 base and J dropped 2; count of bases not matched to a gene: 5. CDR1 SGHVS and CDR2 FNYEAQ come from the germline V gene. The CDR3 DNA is TGTGCCAGCAGCTTAGAAAACAGGGGGCGACAAGAGACCCAGTACTTC. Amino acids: CASSLENRGRQETQYF.

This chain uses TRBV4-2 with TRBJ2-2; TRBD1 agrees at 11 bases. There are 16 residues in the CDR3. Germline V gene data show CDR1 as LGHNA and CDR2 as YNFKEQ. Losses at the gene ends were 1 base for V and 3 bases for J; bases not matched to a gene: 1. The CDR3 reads CASSQGTGGDTGELFF. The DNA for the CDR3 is TGTGCCAGCAGCCAAGGGACAGGGGGCGACACCGGGGAGCTGTTTTTT.

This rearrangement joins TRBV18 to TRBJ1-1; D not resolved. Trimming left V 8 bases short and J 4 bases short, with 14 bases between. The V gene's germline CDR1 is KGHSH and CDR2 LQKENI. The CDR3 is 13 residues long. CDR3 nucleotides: TGTGCCAGCACCACCGAGGAGGGCACTGAAGCTTTCTTT. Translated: CASTTEEGTEAFF. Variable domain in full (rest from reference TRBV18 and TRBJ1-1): NAGVMQNPRHLVRRRGQEARLRCSPMKGHSHVYWYRQLPEEGLKFMVYLQKENIIDESGMPKERFSAEFPKEGPSILRIQQVVRGDSAAYFCASTTEEGTEAFFGQGTRLTVV.

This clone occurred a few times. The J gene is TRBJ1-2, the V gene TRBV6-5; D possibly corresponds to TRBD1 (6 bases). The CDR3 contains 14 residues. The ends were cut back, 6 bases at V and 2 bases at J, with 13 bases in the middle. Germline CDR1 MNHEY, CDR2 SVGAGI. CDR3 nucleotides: TGTGCCAGCAGATACAACAGGGACAACTATGGCTACACCTTC. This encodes CASRYNRDNYGYTF.

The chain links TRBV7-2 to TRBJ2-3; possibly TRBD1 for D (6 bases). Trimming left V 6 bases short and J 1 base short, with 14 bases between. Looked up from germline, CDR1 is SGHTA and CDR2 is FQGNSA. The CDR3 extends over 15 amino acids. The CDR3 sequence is CASRPRGDGTDTQYF. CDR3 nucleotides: TGTGCCAGCAGACCCAGGGGTGACGGCACAGATACGCAGTATTTT.

The CDR3: CASSSRGNYGYTF. CDR3 bases: TGTGCCAGCAGTAGCAGGGGGAACTATGGCTACACCTTC. This sequence joins TRBV9 and TRBJ1-2, with TRBD1 matching 7 bases. The V and J ends lost 5 bases and 2 bases, in that order; junction bases with no gene match: 3. The CDR3 has 13 amino acids. Germline V CDR1 and CDR2: SGDLS, YYNGEE.